The T cell receptor (beta chain) under discussion was sequenced for a study of blood T cells in healthy people across ages. Findings of the study overall: TCR beta diversity tracked closely with naive T cell percentage.

CDR1 and CDR2 from the germline V gene are DFQATT and SNEGSKA (reference sequence). The CDR3 has 15 amino acids. Deletions cut 0 bases from V and 4 bases from J, with 13 bases between. Comment on this clonotype: Its antigen remains unknown.

Alongside a J-beta primer mix, a sample-barcoded 5' primer served in a second PCR lasting about 7 to 12 cycles. A template-switch adaptor that had 12 random nucleotides put a tag on each cDNA molecule. One entry per CDR3 protein results from TCRdb running MiXCR on the 5' RACE reads. The repertoire holds 700,000 to 1,000,000 distinct CDR3 sequences, with 40% to 50% as singletons. Each donor supplied roughly 9.1 milliliters of peripheral blood. The total RNA that was extracted per sample amounted to at least 6 micrograms. This chain joins TRBV20-1 and TRBJ1-3; D gene ambiguous. Sequencing was carried out using blood. The source of this sequence is a man between 60 and 70 years old in good health. As DNA, the CDR3 is TGCAGTGCTAGAGATCCTAACTTGAGGGGAAACACCATATATTTT. It encodes CSARDPNLRGNTIYF.